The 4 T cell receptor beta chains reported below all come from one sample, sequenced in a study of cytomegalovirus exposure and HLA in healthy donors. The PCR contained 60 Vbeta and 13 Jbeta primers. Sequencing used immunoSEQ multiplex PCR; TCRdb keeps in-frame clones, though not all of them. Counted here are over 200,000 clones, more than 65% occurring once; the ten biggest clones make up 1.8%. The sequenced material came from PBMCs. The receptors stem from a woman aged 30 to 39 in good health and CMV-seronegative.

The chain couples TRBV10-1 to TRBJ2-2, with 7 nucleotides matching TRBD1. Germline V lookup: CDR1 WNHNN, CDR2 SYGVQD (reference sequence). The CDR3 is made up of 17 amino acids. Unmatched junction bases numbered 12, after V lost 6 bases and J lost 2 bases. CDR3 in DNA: TGCGCCAGCAGCGCACCCCGGGACAGACCAAACACCGGGGAGCTGTTTTTT. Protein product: CASSAPRDRPNTGELFF.

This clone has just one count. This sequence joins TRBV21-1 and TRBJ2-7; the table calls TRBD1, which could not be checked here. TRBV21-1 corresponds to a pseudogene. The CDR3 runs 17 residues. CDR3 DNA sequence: TGTGCCAGCAGCAAAGGTCCCTCGGGACGACAGGTCTACGAGCAGTACTTC. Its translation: CASSKGPSGRQVYEQYF.

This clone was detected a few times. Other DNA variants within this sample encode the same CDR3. The CDR3 region has the DNA TGCGCCAGCAGCCAATCGGTGTATAATTCACCCCTCCACTTT. This gives the protein CASSQSVYNSPLHF. The chain uses TRBV4-1 and TRBJ1-6, with D unclear. This CDR3 spans 14 amino acids. The germline CDR1 and CDR2 sequences are MGHRA and YSYEKL. V gave up 2 bases and J gave up 4 bases, with 6 bases separating them.

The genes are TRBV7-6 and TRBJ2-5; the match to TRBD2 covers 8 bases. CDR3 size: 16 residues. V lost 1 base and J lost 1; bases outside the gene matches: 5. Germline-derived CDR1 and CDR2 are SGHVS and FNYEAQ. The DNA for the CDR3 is TGTGCCAGCAGCTTAGTCTGGCGGGGGGTCCAAGAGACCCAGTACTTC. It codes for CASSLVWRGVQETQYF. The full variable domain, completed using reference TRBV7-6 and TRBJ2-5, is GAGVSQSPRYKVTKRGQDVALRCDPISGHVSLYWYRQALGQGPEFLTYFNYEAQQDKSGLPNDRFSAERPEGSISTLTIQRTEQRDSAMYRCASSLVWRGVQETQYFGPGTRLLVL.